Listed below are T cell receptor beta chains from one sample, sequenced in a study of PD-1 blockade in classical Hodgkin lymphoma. Only in-frame clones appear in the TCRdb table, and some are missing; sequencing was by immunoSEQ multiplex PCR. The data show about 20,000 clones, approximately 83% seen once. Sequenced input: CD4+ T cells from blood. The origin of the receptors is a human donor with classical Hodgkin lymphoma. Each CDR3 is given without its conserved first and last residue.

TRBJ2-4,TRBV7-6,ASSFGLGLGDGTKNIQY
TRBJ2-2,TRBV5-1,ASSLDGNTGELF
TRBJ1-1,TRBV11-3,ASSLAPENILI
TRBJ2-4,TRBV19,ASSIDSGNIQY
TRBJ1-3,TRBV10-1,ASRDTSGNTIY
TRBJ2-7,TRBV28,ASSFPNWDSLY
TRBJ2-2,TRBV7-9,ASSLLAGGVRNTGELF
TRBJ2-2,TRBV18,ASSPPIRQITGELF
TRBJ2-3,TRBV5-1,ASSLKSGSTDTQY
TRBJ1-2,TRBV6-5,ASSSGLYGYT
TRBJ1-4,TRBV5-1,ASSLSGTGQGEKLF
TRBJ1-2,TRBV11-2,ASSLDNARGYGYT
TRBJ1-1,TRBV19,ASSILLGNTEAF
TRBJ2-7,TRBV6-5,ASSYDPRVSYEQY
TRBJ2-7,TRBV9,ASSVGGRGYEQY
TRBJ2-1,TRBV2,ASSVGSYNEQF
TRBJ2-6,TRBV15,ATSRDNSGANVLT
TRBJ2-4,TRBV25-1,ASSEWEGGNIQY
TRBJ1-5,TRBV7-9,ASSFSSNQPQH
TRBJ1-4,TRBV5-1,ASSLEGNEKLF
TRBJ1-5,TRBV9,ASSPRGDYSNQPQH
TRBJ2-7,TRBV19,ASSVGQGVH
TRBJ2-7,TRBV7-9,ASSHAQGGSSYEQY
TRBJ2-1,TRBV5-1,ASGWGGSSDEQF
TRBJ2-7,TRBV6-5,ASSRQGSNEQY
TRBJ2-7,TRBV7-8,ASSSVALGYEQY
TRBJ1-1,TRBV28,ASSLPMQAIDTEAF